This TCR beta chain was sequenced in a study of fetal regulatory T cell absence and autoimmunity (dated by TCRdb to about 2017). Regarding the complete study: Exocrine pancreas autoimmunity was seen in the IPEX patients without clinical diabetes.

Amplification and barcoding of TCRbeta CDR3 regions were carried out by two-step multiplex PCR on the immunoSEQ human TCRbeta survey platform. Libraries were sequenced on Illumina instruments, and IgH from the same samples was sequenced in parallel. The authors processed their data as follows. To remove PCR and sequencing errors, raw reads were filtered against IMGT V, D, J definitions and grouped with a nearest-neighbor algorithm. A clone was defined as an identical nucleotide sequence, and differential abundance between tissues was tested with a Fisher exact test for each clone using a pFDR threshold of p<0.01. Clones with frequencies too low for statistical inference were excluded by a minimum inclusion filter of 10 in either sample. Pairwise clonal comparisons used the immunoSEQ Analyzer, and gene family usage was assessed with IMGT tools. TCRdb's version of the immuneACCESS table is confined to in-frame rearrangements and falls short of the full clone set. An unresolved V gene accounts for under half of the shortfall where checked; the remainder is of unknown origin. The V and J calls and clone size are taken from that table; D and trimming were inferred from the DNA. For this sample the table gives about 95,000 clones, of which 72% were detected only once. The ten largest clones represent 2% of the sample.

For repertoire sequencing, genomic DNA was processed from frozen pancreas tissue. The DNeasy Blood and Tissue Kit was used to extract roughly 2-3.1 ug of genomic DNA from either umbilical cord blood or frozen pancreas. Results the study describes overall, beyond this receptor: The oligoclonal enrichment was interpreted as support for antigen-driven autoimmunity in the pancreas before birth in IPEX syndrome. The TCR compartment showed significant oligoclonal enrichment in pancreas versus cord blood, with some top clones over 85-fold enriched. TRB gene family usage was found to be broadly similar between cord blood and pancreas and to resemble published neonatal and adult repertoires.

Details on this clone: Its antigen specificity is not known. Qualities for individual bases were not recorded, and no much larger clone is one base off.

The germline V end is reduced by 0 bases and the J end by 2 bases; junction bases left unmatched: 3. From cysteine to phenylalanine, the CDR3 is 16 amino acids long. Only the CDR3 part of the read is kept: 48 bases, read in frame from the first base. The CDR1 and CDR2 encoded by the germline V gene are SGHAT and FQNNGV. Sequences were obtained from pancreas tissue. The sequence came from a male donor with IPEX syndrome. Recombination linked TRBV11-2 to TRBJ2-1; 8 of the junction bases match TRBD2. The CDR3 has the sequence CASSLDRGGPYNEQFF. The nucleotide sequence is given as TGTGCCAGCAGCTTAGATCGCGGGGGGCCCTACAATGAGCAGTTCTTC.